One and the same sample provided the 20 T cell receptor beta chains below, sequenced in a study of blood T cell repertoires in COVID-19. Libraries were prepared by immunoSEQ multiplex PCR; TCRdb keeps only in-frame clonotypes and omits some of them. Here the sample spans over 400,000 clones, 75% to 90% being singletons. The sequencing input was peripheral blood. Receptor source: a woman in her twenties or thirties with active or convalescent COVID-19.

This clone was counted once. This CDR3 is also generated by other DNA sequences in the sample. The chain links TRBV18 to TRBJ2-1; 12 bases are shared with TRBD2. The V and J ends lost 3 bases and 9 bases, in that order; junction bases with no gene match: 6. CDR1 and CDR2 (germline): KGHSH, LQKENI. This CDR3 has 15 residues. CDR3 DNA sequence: TGTGCCAGCTCACCGTCACTAGCGGGAGGAGGTGAGCAGTTCTTC. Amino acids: CASSPSLAGGGEQFF.

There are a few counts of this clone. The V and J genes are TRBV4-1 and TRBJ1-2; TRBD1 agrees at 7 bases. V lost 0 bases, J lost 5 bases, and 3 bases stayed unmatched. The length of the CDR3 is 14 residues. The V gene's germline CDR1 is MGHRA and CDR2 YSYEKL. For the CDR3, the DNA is TGCGCCAGCAGCCAAGATCCGACAGGGTATGGCTACACCTTC. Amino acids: CASSQDPTGYGYTF.

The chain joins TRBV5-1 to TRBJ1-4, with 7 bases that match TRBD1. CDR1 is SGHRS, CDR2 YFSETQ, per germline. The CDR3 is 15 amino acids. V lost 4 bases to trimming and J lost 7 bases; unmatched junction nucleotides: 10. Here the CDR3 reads CASSPSPGQAEKLFF. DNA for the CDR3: TGCGCCAGCAGCCCGAGCCCCGGACAGGCTGAAAAACTGTTTTTT. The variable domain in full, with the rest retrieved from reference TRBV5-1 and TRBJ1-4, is KAGVTQTPRYLIKTRGQQVTLSCSPISGHRSVSWYQQTPGQGLQFLFEYFSETQRNKGNFPGRFSGRQFSNSRSEMNVSTLELGDSALYLCASSPSPGQAEKLFFGSGTQLSVL.

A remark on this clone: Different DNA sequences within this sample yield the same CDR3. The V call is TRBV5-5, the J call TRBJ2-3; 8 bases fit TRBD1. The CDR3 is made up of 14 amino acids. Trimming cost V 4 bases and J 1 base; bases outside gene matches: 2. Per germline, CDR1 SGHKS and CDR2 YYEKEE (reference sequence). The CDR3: CASSPGQGTDTQYF. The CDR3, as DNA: TGTGCCAGCAGCCCGGGACAGGGCACAGATACGCAGTATTTT.

CDR3 DNA sequence: TGTGCCAGCAGCCAAGAGGGGGGGTTCCCGTTCTTC. This encodes CASSQEGGFPFF. The chain employs TRBV3-1 (or the pseudogene TRBV3-2) and TRBJ2-1; 7 nucleotides agree with TRBD2. The V segment lost 0 bases and the J segment 15 bases; nucleotides outside the gene matches: 5. This CDR3 has 12 amino acids. Germline V lookup: CDR1 LGHDT, CDR2 YNNKEL (reference sequence).

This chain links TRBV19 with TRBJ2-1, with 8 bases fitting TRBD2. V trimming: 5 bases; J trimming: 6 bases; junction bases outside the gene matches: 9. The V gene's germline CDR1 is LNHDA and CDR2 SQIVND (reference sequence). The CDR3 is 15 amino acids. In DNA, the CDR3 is TGTGCCAGTAGTCCACCAGCGGGAGCACGCAATGAGCAGTTCTTC. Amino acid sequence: CASSPPAGARNEQFF.

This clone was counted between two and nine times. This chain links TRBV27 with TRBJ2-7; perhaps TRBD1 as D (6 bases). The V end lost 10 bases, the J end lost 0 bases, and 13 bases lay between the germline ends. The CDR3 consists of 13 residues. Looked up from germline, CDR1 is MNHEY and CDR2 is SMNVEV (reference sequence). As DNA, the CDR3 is TGTGCCACCCGAAACAGGGACTCCTACGAGCAGTACTTC. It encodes CATRNRDSYEQYF.

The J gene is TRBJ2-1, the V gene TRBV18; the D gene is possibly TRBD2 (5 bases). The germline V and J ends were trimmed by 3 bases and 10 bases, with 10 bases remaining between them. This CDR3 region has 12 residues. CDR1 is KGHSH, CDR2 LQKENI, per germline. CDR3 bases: TGTGCCAGCTCACCTACTAGAGGCGAGCAGTTCTTC. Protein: CASSPTRGEQFF.

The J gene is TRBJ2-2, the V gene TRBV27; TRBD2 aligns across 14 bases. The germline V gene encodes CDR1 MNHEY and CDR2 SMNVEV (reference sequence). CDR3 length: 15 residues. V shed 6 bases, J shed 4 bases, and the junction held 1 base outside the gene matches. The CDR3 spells CASRGLAGGTGELFF. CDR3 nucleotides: TGTGCCAGCAGAGGACTAGCGGGAGGCACCGGGGAGCTGTTTTTT.

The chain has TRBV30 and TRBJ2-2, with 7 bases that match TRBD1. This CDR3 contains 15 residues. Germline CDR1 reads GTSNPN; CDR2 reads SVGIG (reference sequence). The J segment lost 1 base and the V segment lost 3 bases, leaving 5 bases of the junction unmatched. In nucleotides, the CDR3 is TGTGCCTGGAGCGGGACAGCCATGAACACCGGGGAGCTGTTTTTT. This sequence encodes CAWSGTAMNTGELFF.

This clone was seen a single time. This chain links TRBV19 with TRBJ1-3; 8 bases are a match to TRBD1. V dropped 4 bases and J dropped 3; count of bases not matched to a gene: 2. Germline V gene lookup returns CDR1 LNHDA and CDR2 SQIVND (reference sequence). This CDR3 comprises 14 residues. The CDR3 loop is CASSTDRGGNTIYF. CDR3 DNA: TGTGCCAGTAGTACCGACAGGGGTGGAAACACCATATATTTT.

The CDR3 loop reads CASSLYIDGTGKLFF. DNA of the CDR3: TGTGCCAGCAGTCTCTACATCGATGGGACAGGGAAACTGTTTTTT. The V gene is TRBV27, the J gene TRBJ1-4; 9 bases are shared with TRBD1. After removal of 5 bases from V and 11 bases from J, the junction contained 12 bases not matched to a gene. The CDR3 covers 15 residues. Germline lookup yields CDR1 MNHEY and CDR2 SMNVEV (reference sequence).

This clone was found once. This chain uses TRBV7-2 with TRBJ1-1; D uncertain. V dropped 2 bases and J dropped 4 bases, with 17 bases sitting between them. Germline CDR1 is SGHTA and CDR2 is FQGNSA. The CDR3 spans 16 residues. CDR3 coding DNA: TGTGCCAGCAGCTTATCTTTGGGTGCGGGGAGCACTGAAGCTTTCTTT. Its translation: CASSLSLGAGSTEAFF.

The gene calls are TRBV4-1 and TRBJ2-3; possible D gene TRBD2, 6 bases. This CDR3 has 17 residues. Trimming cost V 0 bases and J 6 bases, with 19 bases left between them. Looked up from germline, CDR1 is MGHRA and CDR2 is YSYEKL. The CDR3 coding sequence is TGCGCCAGCAGCCAAGAGGGACCCCATAGAGCGGGTGATACGCAGTATTTT. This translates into CASSQEGPHRAGDTQYF.

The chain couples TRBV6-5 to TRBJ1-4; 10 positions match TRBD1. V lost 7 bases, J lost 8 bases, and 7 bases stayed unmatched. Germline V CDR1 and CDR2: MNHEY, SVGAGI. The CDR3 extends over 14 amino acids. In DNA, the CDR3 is TGTGCCAGCACTAGGGGGACAGGGGACGAAAAACTGTTTTTT. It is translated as CASTRGTGDEKLFF.

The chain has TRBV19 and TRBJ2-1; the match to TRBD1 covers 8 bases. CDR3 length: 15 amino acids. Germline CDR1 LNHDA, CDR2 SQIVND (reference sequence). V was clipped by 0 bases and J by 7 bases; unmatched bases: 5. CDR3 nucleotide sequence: TGTGCCAGTAGTATAGACAGGGGGCTAGGTAATGAGCAGTTCTTC. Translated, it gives CASSIDRGLGNEQFF.

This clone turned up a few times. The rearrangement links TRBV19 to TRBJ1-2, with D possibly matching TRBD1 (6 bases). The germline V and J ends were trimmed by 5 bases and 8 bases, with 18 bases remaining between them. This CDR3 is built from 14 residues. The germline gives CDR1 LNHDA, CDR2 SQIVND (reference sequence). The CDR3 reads CASSQQGSPRGYTF. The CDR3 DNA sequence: TGTGCCAGTAGTCAACAGGGTTCTCCGCGCGGCTACACCTTC.

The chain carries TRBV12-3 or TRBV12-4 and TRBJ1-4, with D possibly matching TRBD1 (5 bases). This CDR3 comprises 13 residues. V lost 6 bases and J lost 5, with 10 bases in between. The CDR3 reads CASSTGGNEKLFF. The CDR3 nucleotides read TGTGCCAGCAGCACGGGGGGAAATGAAAAACTGTTTTTT.

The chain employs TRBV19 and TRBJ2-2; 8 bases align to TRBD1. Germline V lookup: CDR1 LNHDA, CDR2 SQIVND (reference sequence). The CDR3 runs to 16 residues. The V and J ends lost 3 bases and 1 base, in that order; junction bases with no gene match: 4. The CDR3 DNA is TGTGCCAGTAGTATCCCCGGGACAGGGAACACCGGGGAGCTGTTTTTT. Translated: CASSIPGTGNTGELFF.

CDR3 bases: TGCAGCGTGCCTAGGACAAGTAACACTGAAGCTTTCTTT. Its translation: CSVPRTSNTEAFF. The rearrangement links TRBV29-1 to TRBJ1-1, with D possibly being TRBD1 (5 bases). The CDR3 spans 13 residues. Trimming stripped 6 bases from V and 2 bases from J, with 13 bases between. Germline V gene data show CDR1 as SQVTM and CDR2 as ANQGSEA.